Shown below are 20 T cell receptor beta chains from a single sample sequenced in a study of shared clonotypes between healthy human individuals. Some clones are missing from TCRdb's copy, which holds only in-frame ones; the method was immunoSEQ multiplex PCR. Of approximately 1.4 million clones listed, approximately 98% were seen once; the top ten hold roughly 0.45%. Sequencing was done on a sample of naive CD4+ T cells sorted from blood. Noted subset: CD45RA+ positively selected. The receptor source for this set is a man aged 30 to 45 in good health.

This clone was seen just once. The chain couples TRBV11-2 to TRBJ2-2, with D perhaps TRBD1 or TRBD2 (6 bases each). Germline-derived CDR1 and CDR2 are SGHAT and FQNNGV. This CDR3 spans 14 amino acids. The DNA for the CDR3 is TGTTCGCAAAGGGGGGTCTCCAATACCGGGGAGCTGTTTTTT. It encodes CSQRGVSNTGELFF. The full variable domain, with the rest looked up from reference TRBV11-2 and TRBJ2-2, is EAGVAQSPRYKIIEKRQSVAFWCNPISGHATLYWYQQILGQGPKLLIQFQNNGVVDDSQLPKDRFSAERLKGVDSTLKIQPAKLEDSAVYLCSQRGVSNTGELFFGEGSRLTVL.

CDR3 DNA: TGTGCCAGCAGCTTGGCGGAACAGGGGATAGGGGGCTACACCTTC. Amino acids: CASSLAEQGIGGYTF. The chain has TRBV5-4 and TRBJ1-2; 7 nucleotides agree with TRBD1. Trimming took 0 bases from V and 8 from J; bases not matched to a gene: 10. CDR3 size: 15 residues. The germline V gene has CDR1 SGHNT and CDR2 YYREEE (reference sequence).

The genes are TRBV14 and TRBJ2-2; D tentatively fits TRBD1 or TRBD2 (5 bases each). Trimming took 4 bases from V and 0 from J, leaving 15 bases between them. This CDR3 has 17 amino acids. Germline V gene sequence: CDR1 SGHDN, CDR2 FVKESK. The CDR3: CASSLLWDGPNTGELFF. CDR3 DNA: TGTGCCAGCAGCCTACTGTGGGACGGACCGAACACCGGGGAGCTGTTTTTT.

This clone was seen a single time. The chain joins TRBV7-9 to TRBJ1-1; a possible D gene is TRBD1 (5 bases). Looked up from germline, CDR1 is SEHNR and CDR2 is FQNEAQ (reference sequence). This CDR3 has 13 residues. V was pared by 7 bases and J by 3 bases, with 12 bases between. CDR3 amino acids: CASIPTGDTEAFF. DNA for the CDR3: TGTGCCAGCATCCCGACGGGGGACACTGAAGCTTTCTTT.

The V gene is TRBV6-5, the J gene TRBJ2-7; TRBD1 aligns across 8 bases. Unmatched junction bases numbered 8, after V lost 5 bases and J lost 5 bases. CDR3 size: 14 residues. Looked up from germline, CDR1 is MNHEY and CDR2 is SVGAGI. The DNA for the CDR3 is TGTGCCAGCAGTCTGGACAGGGTTGTCCACGAGCAGTACTTC. This encodes CASSLDRVVHEQYF.

The chain couples TRBV28 to TRBJ1-1; 7 bases fit TRBD1. Losses at the gene ends were 3 bases for V and 4 bases for J; bases not matched to a gene: 5. This CDR3 region has 14 residues. The germline CDR1 and CDR2 sequences are MDHEN and SYDVKM. CDR3 in DNA: TGTGCCAGCAGTTTGACAGGGTCCGTCACTGAAGCTTTCTTT. This gives the protein CASSLTGSVTEAFF.

This clone was recorded once. The rearrangement joins TRBV6-1 to TRBJ2-1, with 7 bases fitting TRBD2. The CDR3 sequence is 16 residues long. Germline loops: CDR1 MNHNS, CDR2 SASEGT. With V trimmed by 4 bases and J by 2 bases, 8 bases remained unmatched. In DNA form, the CDR3 reads TGTGCCAGCAGTGGTCTAGCGGCAATTGCCTACAATGAGCAGTTCTTC. Translating gives CASSGLAAIAYNEQFF.

Notes on this clone: Other DNA sequences in this sample translate to the same CDR3. The chain carries TRBV5-1 and TRBJ2-1; no clear D. CDR1 is SGHRS, CDR2 YFSETQ, per germline. The CDR3 is 12 amino acids. The V and J ends lost 4 bases and 3 bases respectively, with 5 bases between them. CDR3 nucleotide sequence: TGCGCCAGCAGCCCCAACTACAATGAGCAGTTCTTC. Amino acid sequence: CASSPNYNEQFF.

This chain connects TRBV28 to TRBJ2-7, with D perhaps TRBD1 (6 bases). Between the trimmed V and J ends, which lost 10 bases and 7 bases, there was a span of 20 bases. This CDR3 is built from 13 residues. Germline V gene lookup returns CDR1 MDHEN and CDR2 SYDVKM. DNA for the CDR3: TGTGCCACCAACCTTCAGGGGAGAGGGGAGCAGTACTTC. This codes for CATNLQGRGEQYF.

The chain is built from TRBV4-2 and TRBJ1-2, with 9 bases aligning to TRBD1. V dropped 1 base and J dropped 5; count of bases not matched to a gene: 5. The germline CDR1 and CDR2 sequences are LGHNA and YNFKEQ. This CDR3 comprises 15 residues. The CDR3 is CASSQAGTGLYGYTF. The CDR3 DNA reads as TGTGCCAGCAGCCAAGCAGGGACAGGGCTATATGGCTACACCTTC.

The CDR3 DNA sequence: TGTGCCAGCAGTTTTCAAGGTATTGGGGAAAACACTGAAGCTTTCTTT. Residues: CASSFQGIGENTEAFF. V usage is TRBV28 and J usage is TRBJ1-1; D ambiguous. This CDR3 region has 16 residues. CDR1 and CDR2 from the germline V gene are MDHEN and SYDVKM. The germline V and J ends were trimmed by 3 bases and 2 bases, with 16 bases remaining between them.

V is TRBV7-8 and J is TRBJ1-1; the D gene is possibly TRBD1 (5 bases). The germline V gene has CDR1 SGHVS and CDR2 FQNEAQ. Trimming left V 0 bases short and J 0 bases short, with 20 bases between. This CDR3 is 19 amino acids long. The CDR3 spells CASSLALAGGGIMNTEAFF. The CDR3 DNA reads as TGTGCCAGCAGCTTAGCGCTTGCCGGGGGAGGGATTATGAACACTGAAGCTTTCTTT.

The CDR3 bases are TGTGCCTCGTCAAGTATTAGGGACATTCAGTACTTC. Its translation is CASSSIRDIQYF. The chain carries TRBV30 and TRBJ2-4; no definite D call. Germline V gene lookup returns CDR1 GTSNPN and CDR2 SVGIG (reference sequence). The CDR3 loop spans 12 amino acids. Trimming left V 7 bases short and J 8 bases short, with 15 bases between.

The chain employs TRBV30 and TRBJ2-2, with 9 bases aligning to TRBD1. Trimming at V came to 4 bases and at J to 7 bases, leaving 7 bases not matched to a gene. This CDR3 is 14 amino acids long. The V gene's germline CDR1 is GTSNPN and CDR2 SVGIG (reference sequence). CDR3 DNA: TGTGCCTGGACTAAACAGGGGGCGAGCGGGGAGCTGTTTTTT. Its translation: CAWTKQGASGELFF.

The J gene is TRBJ2-5, the V gene TRBV5-1; D might be TRBD2 (7 bases). This CDR3 region has 15 residues. CDR1 SGHRS and CDR2 YFSETQ come from the germline V gene. V dropped 2 bases and J dropped 2 bases, with 13 bases sitting between them. The CDR3 spells CASSFPAGQQETQYF. The CDR3 DNA sequence: TGCGCCAGCAGCTTTCCAGCGGGACAACAAGAGACCCAGTACTTC. Full variable domain (outside the CDR3, taken from reference TRBV5-1 and TRBJ2-5): KAGVTQTPRYLIKTRGQQVTLSCSPISGHRSVSWYQQTPGQGLQFLFEYFSETQRNKGNFPGRFSGRQFSNSRSEMNVSTLELGDSALYLCASSFPAGQQETQYFGPGTRLLVL.

In this sample, this clone turned up a few times. The chain combines TRBV28 with TRBJ1-4; D is possibly TRBD1 (5 bases). CDR1 is MDHEN and CDR2 is SYDVKM in the germline V gene. The length of the CDR3 is 15 residues. With 8 bases removed from V and 7 bases from J, the gap between germline ends came to 20 bases. The CDR3 spells CASGTRKGLGEKLFF. The CDR3 DNA is TGTGCCAGCGGAACCAGGAAGGGGCTTGGTGAAAAACTGTTTTTT.

In its sample, this clone was seen once. V is TRBV7-8 and J is TRBJ2-7; 9 positions agree with TRBD1. V lost 5 bases to trimming and J lost 3 bases; unmatched junction nucleotides: 8. The CDR3 contains 15 residues. CDR1 and CDR2 (germline): SGHVS, FQNEAQ. The CDR3 sequence: CASSQTTGGIYEQYF. Written as DNA, the CDR3 is TGTGCCAGCAGCCAAACGACAGGGGGGATCTACGAGCAGTACTTC.

V usage is TRBV10-3 and J usage is TRBJ2-3; D may be TRBD2 (5 bases). The germline gives CDR1 ENHRY, CDR2 SYGVKD. V dropped 0 bases and J dropped 1 base, with 11 bases sitting between them. This CDR3 is 16 amino acids long. DNA of the CDR3: TGTGCCATCAGTGAGTCGAGGCGAGCGGGCACAGATACGCAGTATTTT. Translated: CAISESRRAGTDTQYF.

The chain uses TRBV20-1 and TRBJ1-4; D gene uncertain. Germline V CDR1 and CDR2: DFQATT, SNEGSKA (reference sequence). With 2 bases removed from V and 16 bases from J, the gap between germline ends came to 14 bases. The CDR3 totals 11 residues. The CDR3 region is CSARTGPLPFF. The CDR3 DNA is TGCAGTGCTAGAACCGGGCCTCTTCCGTTTTTT.

The rearrangement uses TRBV28 and TRBJ2-5, with TRBD2 matching over 8 bases. With V trimmed by 5 bases and J by 4 bases, 12 bases remained unmatched. The length of the CDR3 is 16 residues. Germline-derived CDR1 and CDR2 are MDHEN and SYDVKM. CDR3 bases: TGTGCCAGCAGTCTGGCGGGAGGAGGACTGGGAGAGACCCAGTACTTC. Amino acids: CASSLAGGGLGETQYF.